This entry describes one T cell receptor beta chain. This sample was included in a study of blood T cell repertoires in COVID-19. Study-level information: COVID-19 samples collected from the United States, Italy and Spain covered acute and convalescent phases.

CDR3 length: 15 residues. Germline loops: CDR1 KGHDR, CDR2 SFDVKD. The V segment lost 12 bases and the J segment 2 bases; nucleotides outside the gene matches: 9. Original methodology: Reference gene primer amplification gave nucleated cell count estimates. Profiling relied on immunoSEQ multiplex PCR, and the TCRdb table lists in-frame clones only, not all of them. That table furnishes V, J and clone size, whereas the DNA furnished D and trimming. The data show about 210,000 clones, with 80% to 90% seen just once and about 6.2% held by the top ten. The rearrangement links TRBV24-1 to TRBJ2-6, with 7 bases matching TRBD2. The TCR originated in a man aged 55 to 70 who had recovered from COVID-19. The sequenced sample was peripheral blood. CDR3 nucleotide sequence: TGTGCCGCAGCCGGGGAGGGGACTGGGGCCAACGTCCTGACTTTC. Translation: CAAAGEGTGANVLTF.